This is a list of T cell receptor beta chains from one sample in a study of T-cell memory formation after mild COVID-19. TCRdb redid the calling of the 5' RACE reads with MiXCR, one entry per CDR3 protein. The sample records about 110,000 distinct CDR3 sequences, roughly 14% being singletons. Sequences were obtained from PBMCs or a T cell subset sorted from them (not recorded which). These receptors all stem from a man between 18 and 35 years old who had mild COVID-19 (a few samples of this study predate the infection). Cell type and time point are not known. The CDR3 runs from the conserved cysteine through the conserved F or W. D genes are given only for firm matches. Clone size is given for some rows only: seen once, a few or many times, or a class if the clone is expanded.

v_call	clone_size	d_call	j_call	cdr3_aa	cdr3_nt
TRBV6-6	-	-	TRBJ2-3	CASSPGITATDTQYF	TGTGCCAGCAGCCCAGGGATTACTGCTACAGATACGCAGTATTTT
TRBV6-6	-	-	TRBJ2-7	CASTQGDRYYEQYF	TGTGCCAGCACACAGGGCGACCGATACTACGAGCAGTACTTC
TRBV6-4	few	TRBD2	TRBJ2-2	CASSEGGIDTGELFF	TGTGCCAGCAGTGAGGGGGGGATAGACACCGGGGAGCTGTTTTTT
TRBV7-9	-	TRBD2	TRBJ2-3	CASSILAGGPTDTQYF	TGTGCCAGCAGCATACTAGCGGGAGGGCCCACAGATACGCAGTATTTT
TRBV7-9	few	-	TRBJ1-2	CASSFRTNYGYTF	TGTGCCAGCAGCTTTCGAACTAACTATGGCTACACCTTC
TRBV4-3	many	TRBD1	TRBJ2-7	CASSQLHRAGGRGEQYF	TGCGCCAGCAGCCAACTTCACCGGGCAGGGGGTCGGGGCGAGCAGTACTTC
TRBV10-3	few	-	TRBJ1-6	CAISTSGPTYNSPLHF	TGTGCCATCAGCACCTCCGGGCCCACCTATAATTCACCCCTCCACTTT
TRBV5-1	-	-	TRBJ2-1	CASSLVGGGDEQFF	TGCGCCAGCAGCTTGGTAGGGGGCGGGGATGAGCAGTTCTTC
TRBV3-1	many	TRBD2	TRBJ2-7	CATSTSGPWEQYF	TGTGCCACCTCGACTAGCGGGCCGTGGGAGCAGTACTTC
TRBV5-1	-	-	TRBJ1-1	CASSFGATEAFF	TGCGCCAGCAGCTTCGGGGCCACTGAAGCTTTCTTT
TRBV9	-	-	TRBJ2-3	CASSVGQSTSTDTQYF	TGTGCCAGCAGCGTCGGACAGTCGACTAGCACAGATACGCAGTATTTT
TRBV5-1	-	-	TRBJ2-2	CASSAAMATGELFF	TGCGCCAGCAGCGCGGCCATGGCCACCGGGGAGCTGTTTTTT
TRBV12-3/TRBV12-4	few	-	TRBJ2-1	CASSLGRGMYNEQFF	TGTGCCAGCAGTTTAGGTAGGGGCATGTACAATGAGCAGTTCTTC
TRBV27	-	-	TRBJ1-4	CASSLTTGWEKLFF	TGTGCCAGCAGTTTGACGACAGGCTGGGAAAAACTGTTTTTT
TRBV7-9	few	-	TRBJ2-4	CASSLFGNIQYF	TGTGCCAGCAGCTTATTTGGAAACATTCAGTACTTC
TRBV7-9	-	TRBD1	TRBJ1-2	CASSFGGQPHGYTF	TGTGCCAGCAGCTTTGGGGGACAGCCCCATGGCTACACCTTC
TRBV6-5	-	-	TRBJ2-7	CASSYFAGYEQYF	TGTGCCAGCAGTTACTTCGCGGGCTACGAGCAGTACTTC
TRBV9	few	-	TRBJ2-3	CASSVTGWDLTDTQYF	TGTGCCAGCAGCGTAACCGGGTGGGATCTTACAGATACGCAGTATTTT
TRBV12-3/TRBV12-4	-	-	TRBJ1-3	CASTGIISGNTIYF	TGTGCCAGCACCGGAATAATCTCTGGAAACACCATATATTTT
TRBV5-1	many	TRBD1	TRBJ2-3	CASSSAGGADTQYF	TGCGCCAGCAGCTCGGCAGGGGGCGCAGATACGCAGTATTTT
TRBV4-2	-	-	TRBJ1-5	CASSQEWGRADQPQHF	TGTGCCAGCAGCCAAGAATGGGGCAGGGCCGATCAGCCCCAGCATTTT
TRBV20-1	-	-	TRBJ2-3	CSARDWRLMTDTQYF	TGCAGTGCTAGAGATTGGAGGCTTATGACAGATACGCAGTATTTT
TRBV10-2	-	TRBD2	TRBJ2-3	CASQGAHGTSGVSDTQYF	TGCGCCAGCCAGGGGGCACACGGGACTAGCGGGGTATCAGATACGCAGTATTTT
TRBV7-9	few	-	TRBJ2-2	CASSLPGAGELFF	TGTGCCAGCAGCTTGCCTGGCGCCGGGGAGCTGTTTTTT
TRBV4-1	-	-	TRBJ2-7	CASSQGFGGAYEQYF	TGCGCCAGCAGCCAAGGTTTCGGGGGAGCCTACGAGCAGTACTTC
TRBV7-7	few	TRBD1	TRBJ2-3	CASSLGPEQGATDTQYF	TGTGCTAGCAGCTTAGGGCCGGAACAGGGGGCAACAGATACGCAGTATTTT
TRBV12-5	few	-	TRBJ1-4	CASGLAEPGLTNEKLFF	TGTGCTAGTGGTTTGGCTGAACCGGGCCTAACTAATGAAAAACTGTTTTTT
TRBV13	many	TRBD2	TRBJ2-1	CASSLGAGGNNEQFF	TGTGCCAGCAGCTTAGGGGCGGGGGGCAACAATGAGCAGTTCTTC
TRBV5-1	-	-	TRBJ2-1	CASSWTVLGAAGNEQFF	TGCGCCAGCAGCTGGACCGTTCTAGGGGCCGCGGGGAATGAGCAGTTCTTC
TRBV29-1	-	-	TRBJ2-1	CSVATNYNEQFF	TGCAGCGTTGCGACTAACTACAATGAGCAGTTCTTC
TRBV9	-	-	TRBJ2-2	CASSVTGPNTGELFF	TGTGCCAGCAGCGTAACCGGACCGAACACCGGGGAGCTGTTTTTT
TRBV27	few	TRBD2	TRBJ2-3	CASSSTSGGATDTQYF	TGTGCCAGCAGTTCGACTAGCGGGGGGGCCACAGATACGCAGTATTTT
TRBV5-1	few	TRBD2	TRBJ2-4	CASSLVGGIAKNIQYF	TGCGCCAGCAGCTTGGTGGGGGGGATAGCCAAAAACATTCAGTACTTC
TRBV7-9	-	-	TRBJ1-2	CATLKEQQTGYTF	TGTGCGACCCTAAAGGAGCAACAGACAGGCTACACCTTC
TRBV4-1	few	TRBD1	TRBJ1-2	CASSKTGGDYGYTF	TGCGCCAGCAGCAAGACAGGGGGTGACTATGGCTACACCTTC
TRBV7-9	-	-	TRBJ2-5	CASSSWTTGLSETQYF	TGTGCCAGCAGCTCCTGGACCACAGGGTTGTCGGAGACCCAGTACTTC
TRBV4-3	many	-	TRBJ2-2	CASSQDQLGTGELFF	TGCGCCAGCAGCCAAGATCAGTTGGGAACCGGGGAGCTGTTTTTT
TRBV6-1	-	TRBD1	TRBJ2-3	CASSVSGQGFTDTQYF	TGTGCCAGCAGTGTTTCGGGACAGGGGTTCACAGATACGCAGTATTTT
TRBV10-3	few	-	TRBJ1-2	CAISAPSGYGYTF	TGTGCCATCAGTGCCCCCTCAGGGTATGGCTACACCTTC
TRBV11-2	-	TRBD2	TRBJ2-2	CASRPAPAGVTGELFF	TGTGCCAGCAGGCCGGCGCCAGCGGGGGTCACCGGGGAGCTGTTTTTT
TRBV7-9	-	TRBD1	TRBJ2-1	CASSLISGGEQFF	TGTGCCAGCAGCTTAATTTCAGGGGGCGAGCAGTTCTTC
TRBV20-1	-	TRBD1	TRBJ2-1	CSARRDRAQFF	TGCAGTGCTAGACGGGACAGGGCGCAGTTCTTC
TRBV7-3	-	TRBD1	TRBJ2-2	CASSSPRDRGHTGELFF	TGTGCCAGCAGCTCCCCCCGGGACAGGGGGCACACCGGGGAGCTGTTTTTT
TRBV6-2/TRBV6-3	medium-sized	TRBD1	TRBJ2-1	CASRVGTVGNEQFF	TGTGCCAGCAGGGTGGGGACAGTGGGGAATGAGCAGTTCTTC
TRBV7-9	many	TRBD2	TRBJ2-3	CASSFFSSGAADTQYF	TGTGCCAGCAGCTTTTTCTCTAGCGGGGCCGCAGATACGCAGTATTTT
TRBV3-1	-	-	TRBJ2-7	CASSQGSLGSSYEQYF	TGTGCCAGCAGCCAAGGGTCTCTGGGTAGCTCCTACGAGCAGTACTTC
TRBV12-3/TRBV12-4	-	-	TRBJ2-1	CASRGENREYNEQFF	TGTGCCAGCAGGGGGGAGAACAGGGAGTACAATGAGCAGTTCTTC
TRBV7-6	many	-	TRBJ2-3	CASSLDPGTDTQYF	TGTGCCAGCAGCTTAGATCCAGGCACAGATACGCAGTATTTT
TRBV7-2	-	TRBD1	TRBJ2-3	CASSSRQGASTDTQYF	TGTGCCAGCAGCTCGAGACAGGGGGCGAGCACAGATACGCAGTATTTT
TRBV5-5	few	-	TRBJ2-1	CASSPRQLTYNEQFF	TGTGCCAGCAGCCCCCGACAGTTAACCTACAATGAGCAGTTCTTC
TRBV3-1	-	-	TRBJ2-1	CASSQARREQFF	TGTGCCAGCAGCCAAGCCCGGAGGGAGCAGTTCTTC
TRBV23-1	once	-	TRBJ1-5	CASSQSVQAPLNQPQHF	TGCGCCAGCAGTCAATCTGTCCAGGCCCCACTAAATCAGCCCCAGCATTTT